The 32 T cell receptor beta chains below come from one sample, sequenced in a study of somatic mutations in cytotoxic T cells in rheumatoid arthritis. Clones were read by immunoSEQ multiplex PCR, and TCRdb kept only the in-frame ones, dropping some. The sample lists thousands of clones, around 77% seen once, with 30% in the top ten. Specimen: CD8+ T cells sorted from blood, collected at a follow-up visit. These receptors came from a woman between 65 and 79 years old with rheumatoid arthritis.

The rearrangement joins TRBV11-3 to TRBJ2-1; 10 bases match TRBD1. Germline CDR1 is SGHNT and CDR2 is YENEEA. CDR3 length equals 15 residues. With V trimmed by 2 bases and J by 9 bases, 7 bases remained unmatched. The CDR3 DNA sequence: TGTGCCAGCAGCTTACCGGGGACAGGGGCTGGTGAGCAGTTCTTC. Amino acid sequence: CASSLPGTGAGEQFF.

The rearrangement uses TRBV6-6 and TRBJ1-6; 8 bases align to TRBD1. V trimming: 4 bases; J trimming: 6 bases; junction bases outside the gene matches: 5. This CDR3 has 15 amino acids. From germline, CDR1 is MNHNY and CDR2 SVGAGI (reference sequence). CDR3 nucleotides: TGTGCCAGCAGTTCCGGGACAGGTGGTAATTCACCCCTCCACTTT. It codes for CASSSGTGGNSPLHF.

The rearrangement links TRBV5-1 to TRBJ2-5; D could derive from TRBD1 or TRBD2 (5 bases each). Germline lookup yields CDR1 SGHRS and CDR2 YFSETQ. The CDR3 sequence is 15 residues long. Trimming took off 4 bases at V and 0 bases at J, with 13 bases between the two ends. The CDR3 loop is CASSPNWGNQETQYF. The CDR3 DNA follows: TGCGCCAGCAGCCCCAACTGGGGGAACCAAGAGACCCAGTACTTC.

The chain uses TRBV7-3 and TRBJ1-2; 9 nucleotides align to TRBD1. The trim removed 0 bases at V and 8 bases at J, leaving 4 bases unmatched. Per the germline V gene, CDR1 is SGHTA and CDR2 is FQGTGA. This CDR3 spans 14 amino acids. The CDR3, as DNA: TGTGCCAGCAGCTTAACTCGGACAGGGGTCGGCTACACCTTC. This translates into CASSLTRTGVGYTF.

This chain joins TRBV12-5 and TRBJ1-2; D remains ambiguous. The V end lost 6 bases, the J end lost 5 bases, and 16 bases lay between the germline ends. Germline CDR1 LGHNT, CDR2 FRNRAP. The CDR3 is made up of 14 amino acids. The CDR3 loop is CASGAPTEAYGYTF. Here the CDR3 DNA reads TGTGCTAGTGGGGCCCCGACGGAAGCGTATGGCTACACCTTC.

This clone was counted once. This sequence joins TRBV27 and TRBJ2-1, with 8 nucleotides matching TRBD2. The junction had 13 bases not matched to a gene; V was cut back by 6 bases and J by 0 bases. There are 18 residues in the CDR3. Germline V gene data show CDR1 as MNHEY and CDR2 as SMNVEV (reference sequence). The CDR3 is CASSLFGLALSSYNEQFF. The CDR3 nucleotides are TGTGCCAGCAGCCTATTCGGACTAGCCTTGAGCTCCTACAATGAGCAGTTCTTC.

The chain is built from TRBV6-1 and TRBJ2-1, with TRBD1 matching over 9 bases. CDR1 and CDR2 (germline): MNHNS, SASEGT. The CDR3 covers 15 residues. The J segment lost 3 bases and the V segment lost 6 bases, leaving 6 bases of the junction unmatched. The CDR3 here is CASSGETGGYNEQFF. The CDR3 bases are TGTGCCAGCAGCGGCGAGACAGGGGGCTACAATGAGCAGTTCTTC.

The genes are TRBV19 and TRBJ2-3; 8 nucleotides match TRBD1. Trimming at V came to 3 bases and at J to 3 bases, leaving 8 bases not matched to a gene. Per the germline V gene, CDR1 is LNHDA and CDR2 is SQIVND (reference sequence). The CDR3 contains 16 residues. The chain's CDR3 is CASSIDLTGGTDTQYF. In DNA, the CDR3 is TGTGCCAGTAGTATTGACCTCACAGGGGGGACAGATACGCAGTATTTT.

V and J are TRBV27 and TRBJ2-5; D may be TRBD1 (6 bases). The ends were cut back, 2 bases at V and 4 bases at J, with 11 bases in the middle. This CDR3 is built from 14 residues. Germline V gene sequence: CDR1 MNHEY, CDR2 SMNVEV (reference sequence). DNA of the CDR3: TGTGCCAGCAGTTTAGTGGGGGCCGGAGAGACCCAGTACTTC. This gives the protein CASSLVGAGETQYF.

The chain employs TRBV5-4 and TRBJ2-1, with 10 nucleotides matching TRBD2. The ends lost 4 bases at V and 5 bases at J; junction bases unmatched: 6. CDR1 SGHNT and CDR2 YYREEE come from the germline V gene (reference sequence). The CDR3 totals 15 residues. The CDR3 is CASSLGAGGDNEQFF. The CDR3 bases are TGTGCCAGCAGCCTCGGAGCGGGGGGGGACAATGAGCAGTTCTTC.

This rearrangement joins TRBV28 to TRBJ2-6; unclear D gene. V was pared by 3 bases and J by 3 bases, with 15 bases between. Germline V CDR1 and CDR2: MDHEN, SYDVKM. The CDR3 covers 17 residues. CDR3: CASSLWQESGGANVLTF. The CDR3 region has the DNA TGTGCCAGCAGTTTGTGGCAGGAGTCCGGTGGGGCCAACGTCCTGACTTTC. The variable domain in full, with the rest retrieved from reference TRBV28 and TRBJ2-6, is DVKVTQSSRYLVKRTGEKVFLECVQDMDHENMFWYRQDPGLGLRLIYFSYDVKMKEKGDIPEGYSVSREKKERFSLILESASTNQTSMYLCASSLWQESGGANVLTFGAGSRLTVL.

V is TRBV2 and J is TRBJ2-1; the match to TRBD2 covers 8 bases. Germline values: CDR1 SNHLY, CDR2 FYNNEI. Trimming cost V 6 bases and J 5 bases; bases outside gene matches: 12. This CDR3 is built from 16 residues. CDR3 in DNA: TGTGCCAGCAGCACCACACTAGCGGAGGGGGACAATGAGCAGTTCTTC. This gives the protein CASSTTLAEGDNEQFF.

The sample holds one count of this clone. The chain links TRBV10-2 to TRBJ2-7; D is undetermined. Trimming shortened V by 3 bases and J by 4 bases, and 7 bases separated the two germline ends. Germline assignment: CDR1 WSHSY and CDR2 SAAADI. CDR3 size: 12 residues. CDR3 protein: CASSEAKYEQYF. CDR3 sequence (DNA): TGCGCCAGCAGTGAAGCGAAATACGAGCAGTACTTC.

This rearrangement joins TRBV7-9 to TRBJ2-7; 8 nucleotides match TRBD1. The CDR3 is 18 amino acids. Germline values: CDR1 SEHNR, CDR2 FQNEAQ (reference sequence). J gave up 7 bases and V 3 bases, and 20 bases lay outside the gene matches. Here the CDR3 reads CASSFGQGRAAGWGEQYF. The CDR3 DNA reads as TGTGCCAGCAGCTTTGGACAGGGACGGGCGGCCGGCTGGGGTGAGCAGTACTTC. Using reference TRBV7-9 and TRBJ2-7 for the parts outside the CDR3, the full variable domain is DTGVSQNPRHKITKRGQNVTFRCDPISEHNRLYWYRQTLGQGPEFLTYFQNEAQLEKSRLLSDRFSAERPKGSFSTLEIQRTEQGDSAMYLCASSFGQGRAAGWGEQYFGPGTRLTVT.

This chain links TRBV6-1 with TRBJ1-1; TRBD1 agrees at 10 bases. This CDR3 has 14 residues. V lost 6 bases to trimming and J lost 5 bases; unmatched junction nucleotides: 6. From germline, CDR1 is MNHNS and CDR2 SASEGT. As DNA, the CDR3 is TGTGCCAGCAGGTCGACAGGGGGCTGGACTGAAGCTTTCTTT. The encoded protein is CASRSTGGWTEAFF.

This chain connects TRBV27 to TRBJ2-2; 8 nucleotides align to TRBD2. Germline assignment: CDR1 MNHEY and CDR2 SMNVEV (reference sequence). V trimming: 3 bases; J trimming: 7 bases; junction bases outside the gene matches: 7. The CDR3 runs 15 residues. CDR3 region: CASSFLRGEVGELFF. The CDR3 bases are TGTGCCAGCAGTTTCTTGCGGGGGGAGGTCGGGGAGCTGTTTTTT.

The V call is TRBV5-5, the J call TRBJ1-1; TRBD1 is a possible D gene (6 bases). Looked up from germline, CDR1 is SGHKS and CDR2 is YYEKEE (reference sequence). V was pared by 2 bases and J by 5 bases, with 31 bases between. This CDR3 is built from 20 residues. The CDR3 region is CASSLIVQTREGGGRTEAFF. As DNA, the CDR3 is TGTGCCAGCAGCTTAATTGTCCAGACTCGGGAGGGAGGGGGGAGGACTGAAGCTTTCTTT. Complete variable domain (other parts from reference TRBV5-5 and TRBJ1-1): DAGVTQSPTHLIKTRGQQVTLRCSPISGHKSVSWYQQVLGQGPQFIFQYYEKEERGRGNFPDRFSARQFPNYSSELNVNALLLGDSALYLCASSLIVQTREGGGRTEAFFGQGTRLTVV.

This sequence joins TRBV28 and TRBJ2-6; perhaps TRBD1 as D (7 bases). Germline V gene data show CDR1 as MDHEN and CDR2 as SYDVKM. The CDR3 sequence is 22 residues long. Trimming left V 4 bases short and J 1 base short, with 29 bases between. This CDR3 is CASSSIRGDRSRASSGANVLTF. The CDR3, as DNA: TGTGCCAGCAGTTCAATTAGGGGGGACAGATCGAGGGCTTCGTCTGGGGCCAACGTCCTGACTTTC.

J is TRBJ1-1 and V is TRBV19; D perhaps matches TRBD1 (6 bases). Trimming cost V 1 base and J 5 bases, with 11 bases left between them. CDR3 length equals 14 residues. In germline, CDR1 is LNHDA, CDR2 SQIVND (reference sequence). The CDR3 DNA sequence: TGTGCCAGTAGTATAGGGGGGCCGAGAACTGAAGCTTTCTTT. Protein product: CASSIGGPRTEAFF.

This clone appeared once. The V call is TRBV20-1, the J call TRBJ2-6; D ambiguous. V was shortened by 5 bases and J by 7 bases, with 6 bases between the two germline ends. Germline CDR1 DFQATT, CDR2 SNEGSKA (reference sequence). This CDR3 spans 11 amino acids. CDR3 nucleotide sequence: TGCAGTGCTGGATTTGCCAACGTCCTGACTTTC. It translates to CSAGFANVLTF.

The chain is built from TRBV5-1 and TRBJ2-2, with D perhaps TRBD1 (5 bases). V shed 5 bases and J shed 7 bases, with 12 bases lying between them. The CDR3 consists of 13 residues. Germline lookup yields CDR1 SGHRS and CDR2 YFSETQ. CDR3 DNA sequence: TGCGCCAGCAGGGGGCGTTCTGGCGGGGAGCTGTTTTTT. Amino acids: CASRGRSGGELFF.

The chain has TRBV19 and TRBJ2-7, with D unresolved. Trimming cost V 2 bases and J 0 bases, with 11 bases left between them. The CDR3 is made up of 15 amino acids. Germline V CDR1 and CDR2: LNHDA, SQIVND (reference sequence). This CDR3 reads CASSIKAVTSYEQYF. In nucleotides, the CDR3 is TGTGCCAGTAGTATAAAGGCCGTGACCTCCTACGAGCAGTACTTC.

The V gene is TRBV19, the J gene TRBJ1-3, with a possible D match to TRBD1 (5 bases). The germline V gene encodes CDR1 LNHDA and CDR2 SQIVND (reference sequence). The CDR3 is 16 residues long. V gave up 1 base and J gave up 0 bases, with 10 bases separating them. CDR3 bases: TGTGCCAGTAGTATAGGGGACCAGGGCTCTGGAAACACCATATATTTT. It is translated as CASSIGDQGSGNTIYF.

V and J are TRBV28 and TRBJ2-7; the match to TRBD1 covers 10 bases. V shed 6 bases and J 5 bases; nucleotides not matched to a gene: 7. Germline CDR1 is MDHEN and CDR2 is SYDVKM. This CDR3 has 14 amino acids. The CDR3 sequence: CASSRDRGSHEQYF. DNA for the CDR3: TGTGCCAGCAGCCGGGACAGGGGTTCCCACGAGCAGTACTTC.

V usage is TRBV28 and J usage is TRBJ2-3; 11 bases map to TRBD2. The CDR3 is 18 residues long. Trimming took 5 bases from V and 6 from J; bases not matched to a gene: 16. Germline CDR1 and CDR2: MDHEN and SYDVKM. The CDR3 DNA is TGTGCCAGCAGTGAAACTAGCGGGAGCGGGGTAGACATGGATACGCAGTATTTT. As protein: CASSETSGSGVDMDTQYF.

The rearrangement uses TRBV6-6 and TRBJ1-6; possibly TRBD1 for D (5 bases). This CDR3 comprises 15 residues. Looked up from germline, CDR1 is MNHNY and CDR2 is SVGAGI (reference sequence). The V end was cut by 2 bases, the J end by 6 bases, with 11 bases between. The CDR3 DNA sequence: TGTGCCAGCAGTTACGGCACCGGGGGTAATTCACCCCTCCACTTT. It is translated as CASSYGTGGNSPLHF.

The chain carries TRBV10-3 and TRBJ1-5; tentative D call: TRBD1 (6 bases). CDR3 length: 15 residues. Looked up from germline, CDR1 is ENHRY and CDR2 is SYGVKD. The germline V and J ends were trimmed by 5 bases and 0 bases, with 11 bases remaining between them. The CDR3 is CAISPQGTSNQPQHF. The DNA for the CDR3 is TGTGCCATCAGTCCGCAGGGGACTAGCAATCAGCCCCAGCATTTT.

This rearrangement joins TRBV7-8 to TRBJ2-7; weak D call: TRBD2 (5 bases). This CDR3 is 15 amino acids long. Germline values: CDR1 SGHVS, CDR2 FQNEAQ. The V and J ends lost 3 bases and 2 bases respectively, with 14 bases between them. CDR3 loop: CASSLPLGLTYEQYF. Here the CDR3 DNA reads TGTGCCAGCAGCTTGCCGCTCGGACTGACCTACGAGCAGTACTTC.

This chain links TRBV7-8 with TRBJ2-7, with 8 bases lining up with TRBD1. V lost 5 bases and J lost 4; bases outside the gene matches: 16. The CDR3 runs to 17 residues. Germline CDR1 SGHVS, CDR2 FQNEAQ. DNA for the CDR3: TGTGCCAGCAGCCGCCCGCCTTCTCAGGGGGCGGCGTACGAGCAGTACTTC. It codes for CASSRPPSQGAAYEQYF. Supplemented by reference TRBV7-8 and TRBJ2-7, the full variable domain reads GAGVSQSPRYKVAKRGQDVALRCDPISGHVSLFWYQQALGQGPEFLTYFQNEAQLDKSGLPSDRFFAERPEGSVSTLKIQRTQQEDSAVYLCASSRPPSQGAAYEQYFGPGTRLTVT.

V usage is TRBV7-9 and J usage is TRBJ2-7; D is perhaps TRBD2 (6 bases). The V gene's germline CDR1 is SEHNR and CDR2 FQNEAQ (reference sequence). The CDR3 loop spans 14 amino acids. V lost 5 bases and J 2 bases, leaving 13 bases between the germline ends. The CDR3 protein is CASSRRDGTYEQYF. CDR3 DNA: TGTGCCAGCAGCAGGAGGGACGGTACCTACGAGCAGTACTTC.

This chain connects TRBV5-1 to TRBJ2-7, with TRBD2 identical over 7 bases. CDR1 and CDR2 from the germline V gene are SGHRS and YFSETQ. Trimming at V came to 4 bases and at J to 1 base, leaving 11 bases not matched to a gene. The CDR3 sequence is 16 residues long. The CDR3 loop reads CASSPRVAGYSYEQYF. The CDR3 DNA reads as TGCGCCAGCAGCCCTAGGGTAGCGGGCTATTCCTACGAGCAGTACTTC.

The CDR3 bases are TGTGCCAGTACCGACGACGCGGGACTAGCCCCAATGGGGGAGCTGTTTTTT. Encoded protein: CASTDDAGLAPMGELFF. The gene calls are TRBV19 and TRBJ2-2, with 9 bases that match TRBD2. J gave up 8 bases and V 7 bases, and 17 bases lay outside the gene matches. There are 17 residues in the CDR3. Germline V CDR1 and CDR2: LNHDA, SQIVND (reference sequence).